This TCR beta chain originates from a study of T cell changes during pregnancy in multiple sclerosis. Profiled with immunoSEQ multiplex PCR; TCRdb holds only in-frame clones, not every one. Among approximately 50,000 clones, around 94% were seen once, and the ten largest hold around 0.3%. V gave up 10 bases and J gave up 3 bases; unmatched junction bases: 11. There are 15 residues in the CDR3. Germline V CDR1 and CDR2: MNHNS, SASEGT. The input for sequencing was CD4+ T cells from peripheral blood mononuclear cells, taken in the third trimester of pregnancy. This rearrangement joins TRBV6-1 to TRBJ1-5; 8 positions agree with TRBD1. This receptor was obtained from a female donor with multiple sclerosis, enrolled in a pregnancy study. The CDR3 spells CATHHRDRPNQPQHF. DNA for the CDR3: TGTGCCACCCACCACCGGGACAGGCCCAATCAGCCCCAGCATTTT.